This entry lists 32 T cell receptor beta chains sequenced from one sample in a study of T cell responses to AZD1222 COVID-19 vaccine. The assay was immunoSEQ multiplex PCR, and TCRdb's table has in-frame clones only and misses some. Of just over 80,000 clones listed, about 87% are singletons. The sequencing used peripheral blood, collected on day 0 of AZD1222 vaccination. These receptors were obtained from an adult in good health.

The chain uses TRBV5-1 and TRBJ2-1; 15 bases match TRBD2. V trimming: 4 bases; J trimming: 7 bases; junction bases outside the gene matches: 12. Germline CDR1 SGHRS, CDR2 YFSETQ. The CDR3 is 18 amino acids. DNA for the CDR3: TGCGCCAGCAGCCTCCGGACTAGCGGGGGGGCAATAAGGAATGAGCAGTTCTTC. Protein product: CASSLRTSGGAIRNEQFF. The full variable domain, with the rest looked up from reference TRBV5-1 and TRBJ2-1, is KAGVTQTPRYLIKTRGQQVTLSCSPISGHRSVSWYQQTPGQGLQFLFEYFSETQRNKGNFPGRFSGRQFSNSRSEMNVSTLELGDSALYLCASSLRTSGGAIRNEQFFGPGTRLTVL.

This clone has only a few counts. The J gene is TRBJ2-1, the V gene TRBV27; D is unclear. The CDR3 consists of 19 residues. CDR1 and CDR2 (germline): MNHEY, SMNVEV (reference sequence). V was clipped by 4 bases and J by 2 bases, with 24 bases between them. The DNA of the CDR3 is TGTGCCAGCAGTTCCCGGGTATCATCGGCACTACCTCCCTACAATGAGCAGTTCTTC. This gives the protein CASSSRVSSALPPYNEQFF.

The rearrangement links TRBV7-9 to TRBJ2-7; D call uncertain. Germline V lookup: CDR1 SEHNR, CDR2 FQNEAQ (reference sequence). Trimming cost V 3 bases and J 5 bases, with 8 bases left between them. This CDR3 contains 12 residues. DNA of the CDR3: TGTGCCAGCAGCTTTCTTCGGGACGAGCAGTACTTC. The encoded protein is CASSFLRDEQYF.

The chain joins TRBV7-9 to TRBJ2-3; D remains ambiguous. This CDR3 is 13 amino acids long. Deletions cut 5 bases from V and 4 bases from J, with 10 bases between. The germline V gene has CDR1 SEHNR and CDR2 FQNEAQ (reference sequence). The CDR3 sequence is CASSGTSPDTQYF. Written as DNA, the CDR3 is TGTGCCAGCAGCGGCACCAGCCCAGATACGCAGTATTTT.

The chain uses TRBV30 and TRBJ2-5; D gene uncertain. The CDR3 totals 10 residues. Looked up from germline, CDR1 is GTSNPN and CDR2 is SVGIG (reference sequence). The V end was cut by 2 bases, the J end by 2 bases, with 0 bases between. The CDR3 DNA reads TGTGCCTGGAGTCAAGAGACCCAGTACTTC. Protein sequence: CAWSQETQYF.

The V call is TRBV9, the J call TRBJ1-4, with D possibly being TRBD1 (6 bases). The CDR3 runs to 15 residues. Trimming took 4 bases from V and 7 from J, leaving 17 bases between them. Per germline, CDR1 SGDLS and CDR2 YYNGEE. CDR3 DNA sequence: TGTGCCAGCAGCCCCCCTGGGGGGGCGCCTGAAAAACTGTTTTTT. It translates to CASSPPGGAPEKLFF.

The V call is TRBV4-1, the J call TRBJ1-6; D unresolved. From germline, CDR1 is MGHRA and CDR2 YSYEKL. The CDR3 consists of 14 residues. Trimming left V 3 bases short and J 9 bases short, with 12 bases between. CDR3: CASSQNEFPSPLHF. In DNA form, the CDR3 reads TGCGCCAGCAGCCAGAACGAATTCCCTTCACCCCTCCACTTT.

The rearrangement uses TRBV11-3 and TRBJ1-2; D remains unclear. Germline CDR1 SGHNT, CDR2 YENEEA. Trimming shortened V by 0 bases and J by 8 bases, and 13 bases separated the two germline ends. CDR3 length: 14 residues. CDR3 nucleotides: TGTGCCAGCAGCTTAGATCCTTTGGGGAGAGGCTACACCTTC. It codes for CASSLDPLGRGYTF.

This sequence joins TRBV2 and TRBJ2-1, with D perhaps matching TRBD2 (5 bases). Germline CDR1 is SNHLY and CDR2 is FYNNEI. This CDR3 comprises 15 residues. Trimming pared 6 bases from V and 7 bases from J, leaving 19 bases between. The CDR3 here is CASSRLLLDGNEQFF. In DNA form, the CDR3 reads TGTGCCAGCAGCCGCCTGCTACTAGACGGGAATGAGCAGTTCTTC. Together with reference TRBV2 and TRBJ2-1, the CDR3 gives the full variable domain: EPEVTQTPSHQVTQMGQEVILRCVPISNHLYFYWYRQILGQKVEFLVSFYNNEISEKSEIFDDQFSVERPDGSNFTLKIRSTKLEDSAMYFCASSRLLLDGNEQFFGPGTRLTVL.

The chain employs TRBV5-1 and TRBJ1-2; unclear D gene. Trimming pared 2 bases from V and 7 bases from J, leaving 12 bases between. Germline V gene sequence: CDR1 SGHRS, CDR2 YFSETQ. This CDR3 is 13 amino acids long. This CDR3 reads CASSLQSGSGYTF. The CDR3, as DNA: TGCGCCAGCAGCTTACAATCCGGATCTGGCTACACCTTC.

The V and J genes are TRBV19 and TRBJ2-3; D perhaps matches TRBD1 (6 bases). CDR1 and CDR2 (germline): LNHDA, SQIVND (reference sequence). V was clipped by 4 bases and J by 1 base, with 9 bases between them. The CDR3 totals 14 residues. CDR3 nucleotide sequence: TGTGCCAGTAGTAGGGGGCAGGGCACAGATACGCAGTATTTT. Protein product: CASSRGQGTDTQYF.

This clone has only one observation. This chain connects TRBV5-5 to TRBJ2-4; D possibly corresponds to TRBD2 (5 bases). The CDR3 has 15 residues. Germline lookup yields CDR1 SGHKS and CDR2 YYEKEE (reference sequence). Between the trimmed V and J ends, which lost 2 bases and 3 bases, there was a span of 12 bases. Written as DNA, the CDR3 is TGTGCCAGCAGCTTTTCGAGGGTAGACAAAAACATTCAGTACTTC. It yields the protein CASSFSRVDKNIQYF.

The gene calls are TRBV7-9 and TRBJ1-5; D is undetermined. This CDR3 spans 13 amino acids. Germline CDR1 reads SEHNR; CDR2 reads FQNEAQ (reference sequence). V was pared by 5 bases and J by 5 bases, with 10 bases between. CDR3 amino acids: CASSLQIDQPQHF. The CDR3 nucleotides are TGTGCCAGCAGCCTCCAGATCGATCAGCCCCAGCATTTT.

This clone was counted only a few times. The rearrangement uses TRBV11-2 and TRBJ1-3, with 10 bases aligning to TRBD1. The junction had 12 bases not matched to a gene; V was cut back by 7 bases and J by 3 bases. The CDR3 runs 17 residues. Germline-derived CDR1 and CDR2 are SGHAT and FQNNGV. The DNA for the CDR3 is TGTGCCAGCACCCTGAACCCGGACAGGGGGATTGGAAACACCATATATTTT. Residues: CASTLNPDRGIGNTIYF.

The chain couples TRBV19 to TRBJ2-3; D remains unclear. V shed 4 bases and J shed 6 bases, with 14 bases lying between them. Germline V gene lookup returns CDR1 LNHDA and CDR2 SQIVND (reference sequence). The length of the CDR3 is 14 residues. CDR3 coding DNA: TGTGCCAGTAGTAAGGGATGGGATCAGGATACGCAGTATTTT. Its protein product is CASSKGWDQDTQYF.

The chain carries TRBV4-1 and TRBJ1-4; 7 nucleotides match TRBD1. Germline trimming cut 6 bases from V and 3 bases from J; bases unmatched to any gene: 4. This CDR3 comprises 14 residues. The germline V gene encodes CDR1 MGHRA and CDR2 YSYEKL. DNA of the CDR3: TGCGCCAGCAGACTAACAGGGGCTAATGAAAAACTGTTTTTT. Translation: CASRLTGANEKLFF.

Regarding this clone: This same CDR3 is encoded by further DNA sequences in the sample. The chain couples TRBV18 to TRBJ1-1; maybe TRBD1 (5 bases). The CDR3 length is 12 residues. The V end lost 3 bases, the J end lost 5 bases, and 7 bases lay between the germline ends. Germline lookup yields CDR1 KGHSH and CDR2 LQKENI. CDR3 protein: CASSPRVTEAFF. The CDR3 nucleotides read TGTGCCAGCTCACCCAGGGTAACTGAAGCTTTCTTT.

This clone was seen a single time. The CDR3 sequence: CASSTTGPRNQPQHF. The CDR3 DNA reads as TGTGCCAGCAGCACCACGGGGCCCCGCAATCAGCCCCAGCATTTT. The V call is TRBV5-6, the J call TRBJ1-5; D is perhaps TRBD1 (5 bases). The V and J ends lost 4 bases and 2 bases respectively, with 13 bases between them. The CDR3 length is 15 residues. Germline V gene lookup returns CDR1 SGHDT and CDR2 YYEEEE.

The chain recombines TRBV18 with TRBJ1-1, with 11 bases that match TRBD1. CDR3 length: 15 residues. Germline values: CDR1 KGHSH, CDR2 LQKENI. V lost 4 bases to trimming and J lost 1 base; unmatched junction nucleotides: 2. CDR3: CASSRGQGGNTEAFF. In DNA, the CDR3 is TGTGCCAGCTCACGGGGACAGGGGGGGAACACTGAAGCTTTCTTT.

The CDR3 nucleotides read TGTGCCAGCAGTTTAGGGGCAGGAGCCTACGAGCAGTACTTC. This encodes CASSLGAGAYEQYF. The genes are TRBV27 and TRBJ2-7; D perhaps matches TRBD1 (5 bases). This CDR3 has 14 residues. Germline CDR1 is MNHEY and CDR2 is SMNVEV (reference sequence). Trimming removed 2 bases from V and 2 bases from J, with 10 bases in between.

This sequence joins TRBV19 and TRBJ2-1, with D unclear. Germline loops: CDR1 LNHDA, CDR2 SQIVND (reference sequence). V lost 1 base and J 4 bases, leaving 14 bases between the germline ends. The CDR3 length is 16 residues. In DNA form, the CDR3 reads TGTGCCAGTAGTATAGTGGCGGCAGGAACTTACAATGAGCAGTTCTTC. Its translation: CASSIVAAGTYNEQFF.

The gene calls are TRBV5-1 and TRBJ1-2, with D tentatively TRBD1 (5 bases). The V and J ends lost 3 bases and 2 bases respectively, with 17 bases between them. Germline lookup yields CDR1 SGHRS and CDR2 YFSETQ. The CDR3 runs 16 residues. The CDR3 is CASSSTGLQENYGYTF. The CDR3 bases are TGCGCCAGCAGCTCTACGGGACTTCAGGAGAACTATGGCTACACCTTC.

This clone has a single count. This sequence joins TRBV6-2 or TRBV6-3 and TRBJ2-3; perhaps D is TRBD1 or TRBD2 (5 bases each). CDR3 length: 14 amino acids. Germline loops: CDR1 MNHEY, CDR2 SVGEGT. V was clipped by 0 bases and J by 6 bases, with 10 bases between them. CDR3 sequence (DNA): TGTGCCAGCAGTTACTCGCCGGGGACGGATACGCAGTATTTT. Protein sequence: CASSYSPGTDTQYF.

The genes are TRBV21-1 and TRBJ1-6; the table assigns TRBD1, which was not confirmed against the DNA. TRBV21-1 is a listed pseudogene. CDR3 length equals 15 residues. The DNA of the CDR3 is TGTGCCAGCAGCAACTTCAGACAGGGAAGGTTGGCCCTCCACTTT. It specifies CASSNFRQGRLALHF.

This sequence joins TRBV9 and TRBJ2-2; 7 bases agree with TRBD1. Germline CDR1 reads SGDLS; CDR2 reads YYNGEE. The CDR3 length is 14 residues. V gave up 5 bases and J gave up 7 bases; unmatched junction bases: 8. The CDR3 sequence is CASRRGPINGELFF. The CDR3 DNA sequence: TGTGCCAGCAGGAGGGGGCCTATCAACGGGGAGCTGTTTTTT.

The chain employs TRBV5-5 and TRBJ1-5; D unresolved. The CDR3 extends over 14 amino acids. V lost 4 bases, J lost 0 bases, and 8 bases lay in between. Germline V CDR1 and CDR2: SGHKS, YYEKEE (reference sequence). The CDR3 nucleotides read TGTGCCAGCAGCCTACCATATAGCAATCAGCCCCAGCATTTT. It is translated as CASSLPYSNQPQHF.

CDR3 amino acids: CAWSHGTENTEAFF. The DNA for the CDR3 is TGTGCCTGGAGTCATGGGACAGAGAACACTGAAGCTTTCTTT. This chain connects TRBV30 to TRBJ1-1, with TRBD1 matching 7 bases. Germline V gene data show CDR1 as GTSNPN and CDR2 as SVGIG (reference sequence). CDR3 length: 14 residues. V gave up 2 bases and J gave up 1 base; unmatched junction bases: 4. Based on the CDR3 plus reference TRBV30 and TRBJ1-1, the full variable domain is SQTIHQWPATLVQPVGSPLSLECTVEGTSNPNLYWYRQAAGRGLQLLFYSVGIGQISSEVPQNLSASRPQDRQFILSSKKLLLSDSGFYLCAWSHGTENTEAFFGQGTRLTVV.

The rearrangement joins TRBV5-1 to TRBJ2-7; D possibly uses TRBD1 or TRBD2 (6 bases each). The CDR3 has 18 amino acids. Trimming stripped 0 bases from V and 5 bases from J, with 24 bases between. From germline, CDR1 is SGHRS and CDR2 YFSETQ. CDR3 loop: CASSLEDSRGDLIHEQYF. The CDR3 DNA follows: TGCGCCAGCAGCTTGGAAGATAGTAGGGGGGATTTAATCCACGAGCAGTACTTC.

The rearrangement joins TRBV28 to TRBJ1-5; the D gene is possibly TRBD1 (5 bases). The germline V gene encodes CDR1 MDHEN and CDR2 SYDVKM. V was clipped by 5 bases and J by 7 bases, with 18 bases between them. This CDR3 has 15 amino acids. The CDR3 DNA reads TGTGCCAGCAGTCTTCTCCGGGGGGTTGGACAGCCCCAGCATTTT. Residues: CASSLLRGVGQPQHF. The whole variable domain, filled in from reference TRBV28 and TRBJ1-5, reads DVKVTQSSRYLVKRTGEKVFLECVQDMDHENMFWYRQDPGLGLRLIYFSYDVKMKEKGDIPEGYSVSREKKERFSLILESASTNQTSMYLCASSLLRGVGQPQHFGDGTRLSIL.

The chain recombines TRBV7-9 with TRBJ1-4; D is undetermined. The CDR3 consists of 11 residues. The ends were cut back, 6 bases at V and 7 bases at J, with 6 bases in the middle. The germline gives CDR1 SEHNR, CDR2 FQNEAQ (reference sequence). CDR3 sequence: CASRTIEKLFF. The CDR3 DNA follows: TGTGCCAGCAGAACGATTGAAAAACTGTTTTTT.

This clone showed up just a few times. The rearrangement joins TRBV9 to TRBJ1-1; D is possibly TRBD1 (5 bases). The germline CDR1 and CDR2 sequences are SGDLS and YYNGEE. The CDR3 totals 15 residues. The V end was cut by 3 bases, the J end by 4 bases, with 16 bases between. The CDR3 spells CASSAGVREGTEAFF. The CDR3 DNA reads TGTGCCAGCAGCGCGGGGGTTAGGGAGGGCACTGAAGCTTTCTTT.

This clone was seen just once. The chain has TRBV7-9 and TRBJ1-1; a weak D match, TRBD1 (6 bases). The CDR3 totals 15 residues. The ends were cut back, 5 bases at V and 4 bases at J, with 17 bases in the middle. The germline gives CDR1 SEHNR, CDR2 FQNEAQ (reference sequence). DNA of the CDR3: TGTGCCAGCAGCCCTTTGGGGGGGGCGAGCACTGAAGCTTTCTTT. This encodes CASSPLGGASTEAFF.